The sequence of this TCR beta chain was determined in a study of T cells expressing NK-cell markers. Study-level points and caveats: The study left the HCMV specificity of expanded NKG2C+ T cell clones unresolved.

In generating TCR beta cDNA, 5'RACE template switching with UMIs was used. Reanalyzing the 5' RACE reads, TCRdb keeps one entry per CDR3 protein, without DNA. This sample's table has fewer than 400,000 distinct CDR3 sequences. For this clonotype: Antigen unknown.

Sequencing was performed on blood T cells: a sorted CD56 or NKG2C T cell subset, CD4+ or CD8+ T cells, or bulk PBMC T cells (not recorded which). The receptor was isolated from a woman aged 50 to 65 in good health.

This chain's CDR3 is CATSDPGRGDTGELFF. The genes are TRBV24-1 and TRBJ2-2; with no DNA, the TCRdb D assignment of TRBD1 cannot be verified. The V gene's germline CDR1 is KGHDR and CDR2 SFDVKD. This CDR3 is built from 16 residues.